Described below is a single TCR beta chain sequence and its context. Its matching antigen is unknown. Blood RNA came from unsorted whole blood; germline DNA was also extracted. These data come from a study of tumor-infiltrating lymphocytes in primary liver carcinoma. Germline loops: CDR1 SGHRS, CDR2 YFSETQ. Trimming shortened V by 0 bases and J by 1 base, and 10 bases separated the two germline ends. This CDR3 has 15 amino acids. General study results and limits: The top-250-clone fraction was significantly higher in tumors than in blood (p = 0.039).

From approximately 500 ng total RNA, TCR beta cDNA was generated with a primer in the constant region. Slightly modified ARM-PCR, run as three nested multiplex PCR rounds, produced the TCR beta libraries. Researchers ran the first two PCR rounds for roughly 11 cycles each with TRBV1-TRBV30 forward primers and a C-beta reverse primer. TCRdb processed the multiplex PCR reads anew with MiXCR; each CDR3 protein has one entry. In the table there are approximately 330,000 distinct CDR3 sequences, approximately 64% of which are singletons. This TCR was recovered from a man between 40 and 49 years old with primary liver carcinoma and hepatitis B virus infection. Sequenced sample: peripheral blood. This chain joins TRBV5-1 and TRBJ1-1, with unresolved D. The CDR3 nucleotides are TGCGCCAGCAGCTTGGCAGGTCCTTCGAACACTGAAGCTTTCTTT. As protein: CASSLAGPSNTEAFF.